In this sample, the clone carrying this T cell receptor beta chain turned up a few times. Antigen unknown. This entry is derived from a study of T cell repertoires in cytomegalovirus infection. Study context: From public TCR beta signatures came an indication of both CMV infection and matching HLA type.

General study results and limits: HLA-C-restricted, CMV-specific TCR beta clonotypes were dominant ex vivo. There were carriers of CMV plus the relevant HLA, and cumulative public TCR beta family frequency identified them.

V was trimmed by 6 bases and J by 10 bases, leaving 12 bases between them. The CDR3 contains 11 residues. CDR1 and CDR2 from the germline V gene are SGHTA and FQGNSA. TCRdb recomputed calls from the reads with MiXCR, one row per CDR3 protein. Of around 300,000 distinct CDR3 sequences listed, around a tenth were seen once; the top ten hold approximately 4.7%. The sample taken for sequencing was PBMCs. The chain couples TRBV7-2 to TRBJ1-1; possibly TRBD1 for D (5 bases). This TCR derives from a human donor in good health (CMV status not recorded). Some clones in this sample may be carry-over from other donors' samples. The CDR3 DNA follows: TGTGCCAGCAGGGGGGGAAAACTAGCTTTCTTT. Amino acids: CASRGGKLAFF. The full variable domain, rest sourced from reference TRBV7-2 and TRBJ1-1, is GAGVSQSPSNKVTEKGKDVELRCDPISGHTALYWYRQSLGQGLEFLIYFQGNSAPDKSGLPSDRFSAERTGGSVSTLTIQRTQQEDSAVYLCASRGGKLAFFGQGTRLTVV.